The 16 T cell receptor beta chains listed next were all sequenced from one sample in a study of cytomegalovirus exposure and HLA in healthy donors. The PCR had 60 Vbeta and 13 Jbeta primers. Clones were read by immunoSEQ multiplex PCR, and TCRdb kept only the in-frame ones, dropping some. The sample consists of about 180,000 clones, roughly 80% of them appearing once. The source material was PBMCs. All receptors come from a girl between 5 and 17 years old in good health and CMV-seropositive.

The chain recombines TRBV11-3 with TRBJ2-5; TRBD1 matches at 7 bases. The J segment lost 2 bases and the V segment lost 5 bases, leaving 8 bases of the junction unmatched. Germline V gene lookup returns CDR1 SGHNT and CDR2 YENEEA. CDR3 size: 15 residues. CDR3 amino acids: CASSDPRRGQETQYF. Here the CDR3 DNA reads TGTGCCAGCAGCGACCCGCGCAGGGGGCAAGAGACCCAGTACTTC.

The chain recombines TRBV5-6 with TRBJ2-7; 9 bases agree with TRBD1. After removal of 2 bases from V and 12 bases from J, the junction contained 12 bases not matched to a gene. Germline CDR1 SGHDT, CDR2 YYEEEE. The CDR3 contains 14 residues. Here the CDR3 DNA reads TGTGCCAGCAGCTTCGGGACAGGGCAACTACGAGGGTACTTC. Translated: CASSFGTGQLRGYF.

J is TRBJ1-4 and V is TRBV5-4, with 9 bases aligning to TRBD1. Losses at the gene ends were 4 bases for V and 6 bases for J; bases not matched to a gene: 10. Per the germline V gene, CDR1 is SGHNT and CDR2 is YYREEE (reference sequence). The CDR3 contains 16 residues. CDR3 sequence: CASSNWGTGRYEKLFF. As DNA, the CDR3 is TGTGCCAGCAGCAATTGGGGGACAGGGAGGTATGAAAAACTGTTTTTT.

This clone has just one count. The J gene is TRBJ2-7, the V gene TRBV5-1; weak D call: TRBD2 (6 bases). Trimming took 1 base from V and 4 from J, leaving 21 bases between them. The germline gives CDR1 SGHRS, CDR2 YFSETQ. CDR3 size: 17 residues. The CDR3 reads CASSLYSLGTGEYEQYF. The CDR3 nucleotides are TGCGCCAGCAGCTTGTACAGTTTAGGGACGGGGGAGTACGAGCAGTACTTC.

This clone was counted a few times. V gene TRBV30 combines with J gene TRBJ2-6; 8 bases align to TRBD1. CDR3 length: 15 amino acids. V gave up 8 bases and J gave up 0 bases; unmatched junction bases: 6. The germline V gene encodes CDR1 GTSNPN and CDR2 SVGIG (reference sequence). The CDR3 loop reads CAHRQGNSGANVLTF. As DNA, the CDR3 is TGTGCCCATAGACAGGGGAACTCTGGGGCCAACGTCCTGACTTTC.

The CDR3 DNA follows: TGTGCCAGCAGCTTCCGGGACAGGGGATCGTCAAATCGCAATGAGCAGTTCTTC. Protein product: CASSFRDRGSSNRNEQFF. The J gene is TRBJ2-1, the V gene TRBV11-2; 10 bases are shared with TRBD1. The CDR3 covers 18 residues. CDR1 SGHAT and CDR2 FQNNGV come from the germline V gene. V shed 3 bases, J shed 6 bases, and the junction held 14 bases outside the gene matches.

A single count supports this clone. The chain has TRBV6-1 and TRBJ2-7; D may be TRBD2 (6 bases). Trimming cost V 5 bases and J 3 bases, with 17 bases left between them. Germline V gene data show CDR1 as MNHNS and CDR2 as SASEGT. CDR3 length equals 15 residues. The CDR3 here is CASSPLLGGNYEQYF. In DNA form, the CDR3 reads TGTGCCAGCAGTCCTCTTTTGGGCGGGAACTACGAGCAGTACTTC.

This rearrangement joins TRBV7-9 to TRBJ2-5, with a tentative D call TRBD2 (6 bases). V was pared by 2 bases and J by 0 bases, with 10 bases between. Germline values: CDR1 SEHNR, CDR2 FQNEAQ (reference sequence). This CDR3 spans 15 amino acids. The CDR3: CASSLWGVNQETQYF. The CDR3 DNA reads as TGTGCCAGCAGCTTATGGGGGGTAAACCAAGAGACCCAGTACTTC.

The chain recombines TRBV7-9 with TRBJ2-5; D perhaps matches TRBD2 (5 bases). The CDR3 is made up of 17 amino acids. V gave up 0 bases and J gave up 5 bases, with 19 bases separating them. Looked up from germline, CDR1 is SEHNR and CDR2 is FQNEAQ (reference sequence). In DNA, the CDR3 is TGTGCCAGCAGCTTAGCAAACGCCGGACTTAATTCTGAGACCCAGTACTTC. As protein: CASSLANAGLNSETQYF.

The chain has TRBV7-6 and TRBJ2-3, with D perhaps matching TRBD2 (5 bases). The CDR3 has 15 residues. The germline V gene has CDR1 SGHVS and CDR2 FNYEAQ. With 7 bases removed from V and 1 base from J, the gap between germline ends came to 15 bases. The CDR3 protein is CASNPSHGGTDTQYF. The DNA for the CDR3 is TGTGCCAGCAATCCTAGCCATGGAGGCACAGATACGCAGTATTTT.

The genes are TRBV19 and TRBJ2-7; 11 nucleotides align to TRBD1. Trimming cost V 5 bases and J 4 bases; bases outside gene matches: 7. The CDR3 has 15 amino acids. The germline CDR1 and CDR2 sequences are LNHDA and SQIVND (reference sequence). The CDR3: CASSAGTGGTYEQYF. The DNA of the CDR3 is TGTGCCAGTAGTGCGGGGACAGGGGGAACGTACGAGCAGTACTTC.

The chain carries TRBV30 and TRBJ1-4, with 12 bases fitting TRBD1. Trimming removed 7 bases from V and 5 bases from J; junction bases left unmatched: 8. Germline V lookup: CDR1 GTSNPN, CDR2 SVGIG (reference sequence). The CDR3 is 15 amino acids. CDR3 sequence: CAFSGTGGRNEKLFF. The CDR3 DNA sequence: TGTGCCTTTTCCGGGACAGGGGGCAGGAATGAAAAACTGTTTTTT.

The chain recombines TRBV19 with TRBJ1-1; D is undetermined. Trimming took off 5 bases at V and 1 base at J, with 8 bases between the two ends. CDR3 length: 13 amino acids. In germline, CDR1 is LNHDA, CDR2 SQIVND (reference sequence). The CDR3 protein is CASSGRPNTEAFF. The CDR3, as DNA: TGTGCCAGTAGTGGCAGGCCGAACACTGAAGCTTTCTTT.

This clone was seen a single time. The genes are TRBV12-5 and TRBJ2-3, with D perhaps matching TRBD1 (6 bases). Trimming removed 5 bases from V and 2 bases from J, with 14 bases in between. Germline CDR1 and CDR2: LGHNT and FRNRAP. CDR3 length equals 15 residues. Here the CDR3 reads CASGPRAGATDTQYF. CDR3 DNA: TGTGCTAGTGGTCCAAGGGCAGGGGCCACAGATACGCAGTATTTT.

J is TRBJ1-2 and V is TRBV2, with TRBD1 identical over 9 bases. With V trimmed by 4 bases and J by 8 bases, 5 bases remained unmatched. CDR3 size: 13 residues. CDR1 and CDR2 from the germline V gene are SNHLY and FYNNEI. CDR3 in amino acids: CASSGDRDEGYTF. The CDR3 nucleotides read TGTGCCAGCAGTGGGGACAGGGATGAGGGCTACACCTTC.

This clone has more than one count but fewer than ten. This chain connects TRBV4-2 to TRBJ2-1; 11 bases align to TRBD2. V shed 8 bases, J shed 2 bases, and the junction held 5 bases outside the gene matches. From germline, CDR1 is LGHNA and CDR2 YNFKEQ. The CDR3 consists of 15 residues. The CDR3 sequence is CASRVAGGTYNEQFF. The CDR3 DNA follows: TGTGCCAGCCGCGTAGCGGGAGGGACCTACAATGAGCAGTTCTTC.